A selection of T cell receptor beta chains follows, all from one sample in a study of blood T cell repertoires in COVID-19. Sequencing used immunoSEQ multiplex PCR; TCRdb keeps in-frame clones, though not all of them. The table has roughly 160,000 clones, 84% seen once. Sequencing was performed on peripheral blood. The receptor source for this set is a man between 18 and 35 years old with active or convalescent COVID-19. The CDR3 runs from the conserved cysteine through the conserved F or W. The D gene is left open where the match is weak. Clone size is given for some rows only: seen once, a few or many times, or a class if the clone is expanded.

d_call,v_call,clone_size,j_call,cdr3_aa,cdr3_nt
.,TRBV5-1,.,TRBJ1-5,CASSFQGNQPQHF,TGCGCCAGCAGCTTCCAGGGGAATCAGCCCCAGCATTTT
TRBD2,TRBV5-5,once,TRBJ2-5,CASSGGLAGFETQYF,TGTGCCAGCAGCGGGGGACTAGCGGGATTTGAGACCCAGTACTTC
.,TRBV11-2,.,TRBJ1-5,CASSLDPGQPQHF,TGTGCCAGCAGCTTAGATCCGGGGCAGCCCCAGCATTTT
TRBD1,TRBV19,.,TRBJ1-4,CASQTGGAATNEKLFF,TGTGCCAGCCAGACAGGGGGCGCGGCAACTAATGAAAAACTGTTTTTT
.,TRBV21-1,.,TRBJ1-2,CASSKSLGQGQGEGYTF,TGTGCCAGCAGCAAATCCCTGGGCCAGGGACAGGGAGAAGGCTACACCTTC
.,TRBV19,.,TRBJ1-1,CASTPGGARGSTEAFF,TGTGCCAGTACCCCGGGGGGGGCGCGGGGTAGCACTGAAGCTTTCTTT
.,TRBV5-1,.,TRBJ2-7,CASSSPGSNEQYF,TGCGCCAGCAGCTCGCCGGGGTCTAACGAGCAGTACTTC
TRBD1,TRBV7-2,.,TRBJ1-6,CASSTQGASSPLHF,TGTGCCAGCAGCACACAGGGGGCCAGTTCACCCCTCCACTTT
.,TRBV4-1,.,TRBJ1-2,CASSQMGWGRGYTF,TGCGCCAGCAGCCAAATGGGATGGGGGCGTGGCTACACCTTC
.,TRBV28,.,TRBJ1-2,CASSLLGGRGYTF,TGTGCCAGCAGTTTATTGGGGGGTCGGGGCTACACCTTC
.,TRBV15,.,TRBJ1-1,CASGVNTEAFF,TGTGCCTCGGGGGTAAACACTGAAGCTTTCTTT
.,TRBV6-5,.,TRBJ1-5,CAASGEENQPQHF,TGTGCCGCAAGTGGGGAGGAGAATCAGCCCCAGCATTTT
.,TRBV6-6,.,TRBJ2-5,CASSPPRETQYF,TGTGCCAGCAGTCCCCCCCGGGAGACCCAGTACTTC
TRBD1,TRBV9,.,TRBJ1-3,CASSPYSRGPSGNTIYF,TGTGCCAGCAGCCCGTACTCCAGGGGGCCCAGCGGAAACACCATATATTTT
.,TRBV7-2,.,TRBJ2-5,CASSLARQETQYF,TGTGCCAGCAGCTTAGCCAGACAAGAGACCCAGTACTTC
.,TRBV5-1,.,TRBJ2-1,CASSKEGGYNNEQFF,TGCGCCAGCAGCAAGGAGGGGGGGTATAACAATGAGCAGTTCTTC
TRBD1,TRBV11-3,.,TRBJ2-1,CASSLGTGGMNEQFF,TGTGCCAGCAGCTTAGGCACAGGGGGCATGAATGAGCAGTTCTTC
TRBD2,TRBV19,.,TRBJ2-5,CASSIRNGVPGLAGGPVETQYF,TGTGCCAGTAGTATCCGTAATGGAGTACCGGGACTAGCGGGAGGGCCCGTGGAGACCCAGTACTTC
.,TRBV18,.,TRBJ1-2,CASSPPGGIYGYTF,TGTGCCAGCTCACCACCGGGAGGAATCTATGGCTACACCTTC
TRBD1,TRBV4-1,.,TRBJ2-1,CASSQGQTGWDEQFF,TGCGCCAGCAGCCAAGGGCAGACAGGGTGGGATGAGCAGTTCTTC
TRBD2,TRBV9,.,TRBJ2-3,CASSTGRLAENTDTQYF,TGTGCCAGCAGCACCGGACGACTAGCGGAAAACACAGATACGCAGTATTTT
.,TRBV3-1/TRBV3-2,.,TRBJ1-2,CASSYGTSYGYTF,TGTGCCAGCAGCTACGGGACATCCTATGGCTACACCTTC
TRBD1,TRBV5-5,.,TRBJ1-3,CASSLAPGQGSGGNTIYF,TGTGCCAGCAGCCTCGCCCCGGGACAGGGATCAGGTGGAAACACCATATATTTT
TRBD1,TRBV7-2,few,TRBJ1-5,CASRHGTGANQPQHF,TGTGCCAGCAGACACGGGACAGGGGCGAATCAGCCCCAGCATTTT
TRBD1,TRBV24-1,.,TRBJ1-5,CATGGQTNQPQHF,TGTGCCACCGGGGGACAGACCAATCAGCCCCAGCATTTT
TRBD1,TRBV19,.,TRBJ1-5,CASDIRQGGNQPQHF,TGTGCCAGTGATATTCGACAGGGAGGCAATCAGCCCCAGCATTTT
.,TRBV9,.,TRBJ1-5,CASGEGPSNQPQHF,TGTGCCAGCGGAGAAGGTCCTAGCAATCAGCCCCAGCATTTT
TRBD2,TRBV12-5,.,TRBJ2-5,CASGLGISGGGETQYF,TGTGCTAGTGGTTTGGGAATTAGCGGGGGAGGAGAGACCCAGTACTTC
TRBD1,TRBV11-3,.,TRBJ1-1,CASSSGGMNTEAFF,TGTGCCAGCAGCTCAGGGGGCATGAACACTGAAGCTTTCTTT
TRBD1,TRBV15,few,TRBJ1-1,CATSRVGGQGAEAFF,TGTGCCACCAGCAGAGTGGGTGGACAGGGGGCTGAAGCTTTCTTT
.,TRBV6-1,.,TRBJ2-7,CASSEVGLTATYEQYF,TGTGCCAGCAGTGAAGTGGGTCTGACAGCCACCTACGAGCAGTACTTC
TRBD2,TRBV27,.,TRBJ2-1,CASSLAGGTLDEQFF,TGTGCCAGCAGTTTAGCGGGAGGGACTTTGGATGAGCAGTTCTTC
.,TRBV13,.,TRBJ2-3,CASSLIQGLGSTDTQYF,TGTGCCAGCAGCTTAATTCAGGGGCTAGGAAGCACAGATACGCAGTATTTT
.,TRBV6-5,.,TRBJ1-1,CATDLRGNTEAFF,TGTGCCACTGACCTCCGGGGGAACACTGAAGCTTTCTTT
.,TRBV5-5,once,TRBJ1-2,CASSPTHPSGGYTF,TGTGCCAGCAGCCCAACACACCCCTCCGGGGGCTACACCTTC
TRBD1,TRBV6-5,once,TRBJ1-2,CASRTDRVDGYTF,TGTGCCAGCCGAACGGACAGGGTGGATGGCTACACCTTC
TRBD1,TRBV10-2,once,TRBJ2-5,CASSEGTGIRETQYF,TGCGCCAGCAGTGAGGGGACAGGGATTAGGGAGACCCAGTACTTC
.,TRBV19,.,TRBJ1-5,CASSVRSNQPQHF,TGTGCCAGTAGTGTACGGAGCAATCAGCCCCAGCATTTT
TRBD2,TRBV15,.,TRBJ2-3,CATTSLADSTDTQYF,TGTGCCACCACCAGCCTAGCGGACAGCACAGATACGCAGTATTTT
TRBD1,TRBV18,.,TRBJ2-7,CASSPPNRDRGQYEQYF,TGTGCCAGCTCACCACCTAACCGGGACAGGGGGCAATACGAGCAGTACTTC
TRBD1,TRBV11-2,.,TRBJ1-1,CASTPFRGLWTGNTEAFF,TGTGCCAGCACCCCCTTCCGAGGGCTATGGACAGGGAACACTGAAGCTTTCTTT
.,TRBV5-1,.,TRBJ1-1,CASSPISLKAEAFF,TGCGCCAGCAGCCCTATTAGCTTGAAGGCTGAAGCTTTCTTT
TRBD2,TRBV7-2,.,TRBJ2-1,CASSFPSGRAIEQFF,TGTGCCAGCAGCTTTCCCAGCGGGAGGGCCATTGAGCAGTTCTTC
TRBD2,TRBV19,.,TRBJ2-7,CASSTGTSPSYEQYF,TGTGCCAGTAGTACGGGGACTAGCCCTTCCTACGAGCAGTACTTC
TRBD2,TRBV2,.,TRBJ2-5,CASSGGLAGDLGTQYF,TGTGCCAGCAGTGGTGGACTAGCGGGGGATCTAGGGACCCAGTACTTC